These 22 T cell receptor beta chains were sequenced from one sample in a study of neurological immune-mediated disorders. TCRdb processed the 5' RACE reads anew with MiXCR; each CDR3 protein has one entry. The sample has roughly 30,000 distinct CDR3 sequences; under 30% are singletons. Material: CD4+ T cells from blood. All receptors derive from a man aged 45-60 years with HTLV-1-associated myelopathy (HAM/TSP).

This chain joins TRBV5-1 and TRBJ2-6; D is uncertain. The germline gives CDR1 SGHRS, CDR2 YFSETQ. Trimming cost V 3 bases and J 0 bases, with 16 bases left between them. This CDR3 has 18 residues. The CDR3 DNA follows: TGCGCCAGCAGCTGGACGACATATCAATACTCTGGGGCCAACGTCCTGACTTTC. Protein product: CASSWTTYQYSGANVLTF. Based on the CDR3 plus reference TRBV5-1 and TRBJ2-6, the full variable domain is KAGVTQTPRYLIKTRGQQVTLSCSPISGHRSVSWYQQTPGQGLQFLFEYFSETQRNKGNFPGRFSGRQFSNSRSEMNVSTLELGDSALYLCASSWTTYQYSGANVLTFGAGSRLTVL.

In this sample, this clonotype turned up many times. The genes are TRBV7-9 and TRBJ2-3; 12 nucleotides align to TRBD2. Germline lookup yields CDR1 SEHNR and CDR2 FQNEAQ (reference sequence). V was clipped by 5 bases and J by 3 bases; unmatched bases: 9. This CDR3 has 17 residues. In nucleotides, the CDR3 is TGTGCCAGCAGCCCGGGACTAGCGGGTTCCCGAACAGATACGCAGTATTTT. This encodes CASSPGLAGSRTDTQYF.

This clonotype has at least ten counts. V is TRBV5-1 and J is TRBJ2-7; 8 bases align to TRBD1. The V gene's germline CDR1 is SGHRS and CDR2 YFSETQ. V lost 3 bases to trimming and J lost 5 bases; unmatched junction nucleotides: 7. The CDR3 totals 14 residues. The CDR3 sequence: CASSSDRGWNEQYF. The DNA for the CDR3 is TGCGCCAGCAGCTCAGACAGGGGCTGGAACGAGCAGTACTTC.

This clonotype came up many times. The V gene is TRBV20-1, the J gene TRBJ2-3, with 8 bases lining up with TRBD2. Germline trimming cut 1 base from V and 2 bases from J; bases unmatched to any gene: 5. The CDR3 is 15 residues long. Germline V gene lookup returns CDR1 DFQATT and CDR2 SNEGSKA (reference sequence). Here the CDR3 reads CSARVTSGNTDTQYF. CDR3 nucleotide sequence: TGCAGTGCTAGAGTTACTAGCGGAAACACAGATACGCAGTATTTT.

The sample holds many counts of this clonotype. The chain couples TRBV20-1 to TRBJ2-1, with 9 bases identical to TRBD2. This CDR3 spans 14 amino acids. Germline V gene sequence: CDR1 DFQATT, CDR2 SNEGSKA (reference sequence). V trimming: 3 bases; J trimming: 9 bases; junction bases outside the gene matches: 9. CDR3 in DNA: TGCAGTGCTAGGGGCGGGAGGGGCCCCGGTGAGCAGTTCTTC. This sequence encodes CSARGGRGPGEQFF.

As to this clonotype: One end of the junction is discordant with germline, which a read error may explain. The chain joins TRBV20-1 to TRBJ1-5; 10 nucleotides line up with TRBD1. This CDR3 has 16 amino acids. Germline V lookup: CDR1 DFQATT, CDR2 SNEGSKA (reference sequence). The CDR3 spells CSARDWGTGVGHPQHF. CDR3 DNA sequence: TGCAGTGCTAGAGATTGGGGGACAGGGGTGGGCCATCCCCAACATTTT.

This clonotype has ten or more counts. The chain carries TRBV7-3 and TRBJ2-1, with D perhaps assigned TRBD1 or TRBD2 (5 bases each). Germline lookup yields CDR1 SGHTA and CDR2 FQGTGA. The V gene lost 6 bases and the J gene lost 7 bases, with 19 bases spanning the gap. This CDR3 is built from 15 residues. CDR3 loop: CASSQYQGRRNEQFF. The CDR3 DNA reads as TGTGCCAGCAGTCAGTACCAGGGACGGAGAAATGAGCAGTTCTTC.

This clonotype was picked up many times. The chain is built from TRBV10-2 and TRBJ1-5, with no clear D. Germline V lookup: CDR1 WSHSY, CDR2 SAAADI. The length of the CDR3 is 15 residues. V was shortened by 1 base and J by 3 bases, with 10 bases between the two germline ends. CDR3 DNA sequence: TGCGCCAGCAGTGAGTGGACGGGGAACAATCAGCCCCAGCATTTT. Protein sequence: CASSEWTGNNQPQHF.

The chain combines TRBV10-3 with TRBJ1-1; D may be TRBD1 (5 bases). V was trimmed by 7 bases and J by 1 base, leaving 16 bases between them. The germline CDR1 and CDR2 sequences are ENHRY and SYGVKD. CDR3 length: 15 amino acids. The CDR3 spells CAIKAVDRQNTEAFF. CDR3 sequence (DNA): TGTGCCATCAAGGCGGTCGACAGACAGAACACTGAAGCTTTCTTT.

This clonotype was recorded a few times. The V call is TRBV3-1, the J call TRBJ1-1; no firm D call. Germline CDR1 is LGHDT and CDR2 is YNNKEL (reference sequence). V was shortened by 0 bases and J by 6 bases, with 17 bases between the two germline ends. CDR3 length: 16 amino acids. CDR3 nucleotide sequence: TGTGCCAGCAGCCAAGAGGGCAGAGGGTTCTTTCCTGAAGCTTTCTTT. It is translated as CASSQEGRGFFPEAFF. The full variable domain, rest sourced from reference TRBV3-1 and TRBJ1-1, is DTAVSQTPKYLVTQMGNDKSIKCEQNLGHDTMYWYKQDSKKFLKIMFSYNNKELIINETVPNRFSPKSPDKAHLNLHINSLELGDSAVYFCASSQEGRGFFPEAFFGQGTRLTVV.

In its sample, this clonotype was seen many times. In DNA, the CDR3 is TGTGCCAGCAGCCGTCGACGGGGTAGCACAGATACGCAGTATTTT. It yields the protein CASSRRRGSTDTQYF. The gene calls are TRBV9 and TRBJ2-3, with D possibly being TRBD2 (5 bases). Trimming removed 4 bases at V and 0 bases at J, with 12 bases between. Per germline, CDR1 SGDLS and CDR2 YYNGEE. The CDR3 sequence is 15 residues long.

This clonotype was observed many times. V gene TRBV5-1 combines with J gene TRBJ2-3; TRBD2 agrees at 8 bases. V lost 7 bases, J lost 2 bases, and 6 bases stayed unmatched. This CDR3 region has 14 residues. The germline gives CDR1 SGHRS, CDR2 YFSETQ. The CDR3 is CASSRGGTTDTQYF. The CDR3 nucleotides are TGCGCCAGCTCCCGCGGGGGGACCACAGATACGCAGTATTTT.

This clonotype was found many times. V is TRBV9 and J is TRBJ2-7; TRBD1 matches 10 bases. V was pared by 3 bases and J by 4 bases, with 7 bases of the junction left unmatched. This CDR3 comprises 15 residues. The V gene's germline CDR1 is SGDLS and CDR2 YYNGEE. In DNA form, the CDR3 reads TGTGCCAGCAGCGCAGAGGACAGGGGGATATACGAGCAGTACTTC. Its protein product is CASSAEDRGIYEQYF.

Notes on this clonotype: With a much larger clone just one base away, this may be a read error. The CDR3 reads CASSLRAGTTSNIKYF. DNA for the CDR3: TGTGCCAGTAGTCTCCGGGCCGGGACAACTTCAAACATTAAGTACTTC. The chain joins TRBV19 to TRBJ2-4; maybe TRBD1 (6 bases). Germline-derived CDR1 and CDR2 are LNHDA and SQIVND (reference sequence). The CDR3 has 16 residues.

This clonotype was found a few times. The chain is built from TRBV6-2 or TRBV6-3 and TRBJ2-5; D gene uncertain. The CDR3 has 15 amino acids. Germline loops: CDR1 MNHEY, CDR2 SVGEGT. V gave up 2 bases and J gave up 5 bases, with 15 bases separating them. The CDR3 here is CASSYARSRSETQYF. Here the CDR3 DNA reads TGTGCCAGCAGTTACGCTAGAAGTCGTTCGGAGACCCAGTACTTC.

This clonotype was seen ten or more times. The chain is built from TRBV5-1 and TRBJ1-2, with TRBD1 matching 7 bases. Germline assignment: CDR1 SGHRS and CDR2 YFSETQ. Losses at the gene ends were 4 bases for V and 10 bases for J; bases not matched to a gene: 7. The CDR3 sequence is 12 residues long. In DNA form, the CDR3 reads TGCGCCAGCAGCCGGGACAGCAACACCTACACCTTC. Translation gives CASSRDSNTYTF.

This clonotype was picked up many times. The chain combines TRBV20-1 with TRBJ1-3, with 9 nucleotides matching TRBD1. CDR3 length equals 14 residues. After removal of 6 bases from V and 1 base from J, the junction contained 4 bases not matched to a gene. Germline CDR1 DFQATT, CDR2 SNEGSKA (reference sequence). DNA of the CDR3: TGCAGTGCCTTGGACAGGGGTTCTGGAAACACCATATATTTT. Translation: CSALDRGSGNTIYF.

Many counts were recorded for this clonotype. CDR3 sequence reads: CASSRGRDTSDLNTEAFF. The CDR3 nucleotides read TGCGCCAGCAGCCGAGGACGGGACACCTCCGACCTGAACACTGAAGCTTTCTTT. The rearrangement links TRBV4-1 to TRBJ1-1; D might be TRBD1 (6 bases). The CDR3 totals 18 residues. Trimming stripped 4 bases from V and 0 bases from J, with 21 bases between. Looked up from germline, CDR1 is MGHRA and CDR2 is YSYEKL.

Regarding this clonotype: The junction shows a germline mismatch at one end, possibly a read error. This rearrangement joins TRBV7-6 to TRBJ2-1; D unclear. Germline loops: CDR1 SGHVS, CDR2 FNYEAQ. The CDR3 is made up of 15 amino acids. The CDR3 region has the DNA TGTGCCAGCAGCCAAGCGTTAAGCTCCTACGATGAGCAGTTCTTC. Its protein is CASSQALSSYDEQFF.

This clonotype was found once. The chain is built from TRBV5-5 and TRBJ1-5, with D tentatively TRBD1 (5 bases). The CDR3 sequence is 15 residues long. Trimming removed 4 bases from V and 3 bases from J, with 14 bases in between. Germline CDR1 reads SGHKS; CDR2 reads YYEKEE (reference sequence). The CDR3: CASSRDRINNQPQHF. The CDR3 DNA reads as TGTGCCAGCAGCCGCGACAGAATTAACAATCAGCCCCAGCATTTT.

In its sample, this clonotype was seen many times. The rearrangement links TRBV20-1 to TRBJ2-2; 12 nucleotides line up with TRBD2. Germline values: CDR1 DFQATT, CDR2 SNEGSKA (reference sequence). V was clipped by 1 base and J by 4 bases; unmatched bases: 1. CDR3 size: 15 residues. CDR3 sequence: CSARGTSGVTGELFF. CDR3 bases: TGCAGTGCTAGAGGGACTAGCGGGGTCACCGGGGAGCTGTTTTTT.

This chain joins TRBV5-1 and TRBJ2-1; D is unresolved. V was cut by 3 bases and J by 5 bases, with 9 bases left in between. This CDR3 spans 13 amino acids. Germline assignment: CDR1 SGHRS and CDR2 YFSETQ. Here the CDR3 DNA reads TGCGCCAGCAGCTCTATGTCCCACAATGAGCAGTTCTTC. This translates into CASSSMSHNEQFF.